Sequencing of this T cell receptor beta chain was carried out in a study of blood T cell repertoires in COVID-19. In the authors' workflow: Amplification with reference gene primers provided the estimates of nucleated cell counts. Profiling relied on immunoSEQ multiplex PCR, and the TCRdb table lists in-frame clones only, not all of them. V and J calls and clone size are given by that table; D and trimming were obtained from the DNA. The sample has 60,000 to 70,000 clones, 80% to 95% seen once; the top ten hold around 13%. Trimming left V 1 base short and J 2 bases short, with 13 bases between. Per germline, CDR1 SGHAT and CDR2 FQNNGV. The CDR3 sequence is 16 residues long.

This TCR derives from a human donor with active COVID-19. The donor label of this sample is uncertain. The chain links TRBV11-2 to TRBJ2-3; D ambiguous. The specimen sequenced was peripheral blood. The CDR3 sequence is CASSLGASPYTDTQYF. The CDR3 DNA reads as TGTGCCAGCAGCTTAGGGGCAAGCCCTTACACAGATACGCAGTATTTT.